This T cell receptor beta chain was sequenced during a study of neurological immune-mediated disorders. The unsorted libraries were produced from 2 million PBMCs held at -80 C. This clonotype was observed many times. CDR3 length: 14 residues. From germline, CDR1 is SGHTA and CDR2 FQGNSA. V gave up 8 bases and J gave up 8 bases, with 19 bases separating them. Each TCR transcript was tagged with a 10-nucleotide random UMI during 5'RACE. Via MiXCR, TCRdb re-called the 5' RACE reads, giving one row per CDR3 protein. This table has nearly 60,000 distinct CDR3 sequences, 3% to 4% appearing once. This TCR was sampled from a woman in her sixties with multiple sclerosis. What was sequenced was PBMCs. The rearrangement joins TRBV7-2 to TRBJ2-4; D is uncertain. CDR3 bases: TGTGCCAGCGCCGGTGGGTTGTCGGTTGACATTCAGTACTTC. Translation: CASAGGLSVDIQYF.